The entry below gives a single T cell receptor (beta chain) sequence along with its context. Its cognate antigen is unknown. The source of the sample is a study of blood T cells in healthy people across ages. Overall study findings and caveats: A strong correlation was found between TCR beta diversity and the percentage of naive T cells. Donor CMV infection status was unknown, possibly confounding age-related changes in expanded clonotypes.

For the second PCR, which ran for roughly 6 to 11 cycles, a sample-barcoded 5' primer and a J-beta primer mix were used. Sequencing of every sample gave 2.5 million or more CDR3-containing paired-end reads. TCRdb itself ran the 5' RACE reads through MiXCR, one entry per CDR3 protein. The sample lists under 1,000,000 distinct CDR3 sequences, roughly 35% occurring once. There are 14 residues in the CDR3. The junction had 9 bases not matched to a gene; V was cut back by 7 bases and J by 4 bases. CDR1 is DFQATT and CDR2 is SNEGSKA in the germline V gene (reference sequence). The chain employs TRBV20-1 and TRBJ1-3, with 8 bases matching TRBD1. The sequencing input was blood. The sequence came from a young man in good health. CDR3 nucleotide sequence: TGCAGTGTCCCCAGACAGGGGAGAGGAAACACCATATATTTT. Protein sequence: CSVPRQGRGNTIYF.